This TCR beta chain was recorded in a study of technical replicates of blood from several donors. TCRdb's copy holds only in-frame clones and misses some; the assay was immunoSEQ multiplex PCR. The sample comprises approximately 79,000 clones, approximately 97% of which are singletons, and approximately 0.18% rests with the top ten. V was trimmed by 5 bases and J by 0 bases, leaving 7 bases between them. There are 13 residues in the CDR3. CDR1 and CDR2 from the germline V gene are SEHNR and FQNEAQ (reference sequence). The sequenced material came from T cells isolated from PBMCs. The TCR was taken from a human donor in good health. The chain joins TRBV7-9 to TRBJ1-1, with D perhaps TRBD1 (5 bases). Here the CDR3 reads CASSETVNTEAFF. The CDR3 DNA sequence: TGTGCCAGCAGCGAGACAGTGAACACTGAAGCTTTCTTT.